These 19 T cell receptor beta chains share one sample of origin, sequenced in a study of blood T cell repertoires in COVID-19 (dated by TCRdb to 2018 to 2021). Library method: the immunoSEQ multiplex PCR assay. TCRdb re-hosts the immuneACCESS table, in-frame sequences only. Its copies lack some clones; in the studies checked, an unresolved V gene accounts for under half of them, and the cause for the rest is not known. The table for this sample lists about 62,000 clones; 75% to 90% of them were counted only once. Approximately 1.3% of the sample belongs to the ten largest clones. Sequenced: peripheral blood. The receptors shown here come from a woman of 80 years or more with acute or convalescent COVID-19.

The J gene is TRBJ1-2, the V gene TRBV3-1 (or the pseudogene TRBV3-2); no clear D. Germline CDR1 LGHDT, CDR2 YNNKEL (reference sequence). The ends were cut back, 1 base at V and 4 bases at J, with 10 bases in the middle. The CDR3 has 14 amino acids. CDR3 nucleotides: TGTGCCAGCAGCCAAGGCAGGCCTACCTATGGCTACACCTTC. This sequence encodes CASSQGRPTYGYTF.

The V call is TRBV19, the J call TRBJ1-4; tentatively, D is TRBD1 (6 bases). This CDR3 has 15 amino acids. Germline-derived CDR1 and CDR2 are LNHDA and SQIVND (reference sequence). V was clipped by 5 bases and J by 5 bases, with 15 bases between them. The CDR3 is CASSPFTQGNEKLFF. CDR3 in DNA: TGTGCCAGTAGTCCCTTCACCCAGGGGAATGAAAAACTGTTTTTT.

The chain combines TRBV19 with TRBJ2-7; TRBD2 is a possible D gene (6 bases). V was pared by 5 bases and J by 0 bases, with 11 bases between. This CDR3 has 14 residues. The V gene's germline CDR1 is LNHDA and CDR2 SQIVND (reference sequence). CDR3 sequence (DNA): TGTGCCAGTAGTCCGAGACTAGACTCCTACGAGCAGTACTTC. It yields the protein CASSPRLDSYEQYF.

The chain recombines TRBV19 with TRBJ1-4, with TRBD1 matching over 7 bases. With 4 bases clipped from V and 4 bases from J, the junction kept 6 bases outside the gene matches. This CDR3 region has 15 residues. Germline V gives CDR1 LNHDA, CDR2 SQIVND (reference sequence). The DNA for the CDR3 is TGTGCCAGTAGTACTGGGGACAGAGATAATGAAAAACTGTTTTTT. The encoded protein is CASSTGDRDNEKLFF.

The chain carries TRBV6-5 and TRBJ2-1; 11 bases match TRBD2. Germline V gene sequence: CDR1 MNHEY, CDR2 SVGAGI. V trimming: 8 bases; J trimming: 5 bases; junction bases outside the gene matches: 8. CDR3 length: 15 amino acids. The CDR3 bases are TGTGCCAGCGGGACTAGCGGCCAATCCAACAATGAGCAGTTCTTC. It codes for CASGTSGQSNNEQFF.

This clone was seen a single time. This rearrangement joins TRBV5-1 to TRBJ2-3; tentatively, D is TRBD2 (5 bases). With 4 bases removed from V and 4 bases from J, the gap between germline ends came to 7 bases. The germline V gene has CDR1 SGHRS and CDR2 YFSETQ. The CDR3 has 12 residues. In nucleotides, the CDR3 is TGCGCCAGCAGCCAGGAGGCAGATACGCAGTATTTT. This gives the protein CASSQEADTQYF.

The rearrangement joins TRBV9 to TRBJ2-1; 11 bases align to TRBD2. CDR3 length: 16 residues. CDR1 is SGDLS and CDR2 is YYNGEE in the germline V gene. The V and J ends lost 4 bases and 4 bases, in that order; junction bases with no gene match: 7. Here the CDR3 reads CASSLLGTSGYNEQFF. The CDR3 DNA sequence: TGTGCCAGCAGCCTTCTTGGGACTAGCGGATACAATGAGCAGTTCTTC. Based on the CDR3 plus reference TRBV9 and TRBJ2-1, the full variable domain is DSGVTQTPKHLITATGQRVTLRCSPRSGDLSVYWYQQSLDQGLQFLIQYYNGEERAKGNILERFSAQQFPDLHSELNLSSLELGDSALYFCASSLLGTSGYNEQFFGPGTRLTVL.

This clone has a handful of counts. The V and J genes are TRBV3-1 (or the pseudogene TRBV3-2) and TRBJ2-1; D is possibly TRBD1 (5 bases). This CDR3 spans 13 amino acids. Germline CDR1 LGHDT, CDR2 YNNKEL (reference sequence). V was cut by 2 bases and J by 9 bases, with 11 bases left in between. CDR3 nucleotides: TGTGCCAGCAGCCAAACAGGTAACGGTGAGCAGTTCTTC. Translated, it gives CASSQTGNGEQFF.

The chain uses TRBV7-2 and TRBJ2-3, with D perhaps TRBD2 (7 bases). Trimming took 5 bases from V and 3 from J, leaving 18 bases between them. CDR3 size: 16 residues. In germline, CDR1 is SGHTA, CDR2 FQGNSA. For the CDR3, the DNA is TGTGCCAGCAGCACCCGTGGGGGGGGCGGGACAGATACGCAGTATTTT. Encoded protein: CASSTRGGGGTDTQYF.

The rearrangement joins TRBV5-1 to TRBJ2-7; D gene ambiguous. Germline V gene lookup returns CDR1 SGHRS and CDR2 YFSETQ. This CDR3 is 13 amino acids long. V dropped 2 bases and J dropped 2 bases, with 8 bases sitting between them. This CDR3 is CASSFQATYEQYF. CDR3 coding DNA: TGCGCCAGCAGCTTCCAGGCCACCTACGAGCAGTACTTC.

The chain employs TRBV27 and TRBJ2-7; 8 positions match TRBD1. The germline V gene has CDR1 MNHEY and CDR2 SMNVEV (reference sequence). V lost 3 bases to trimming and J lost 4 bases; unmatched junction nucleotides: 11. This CDR3 comprises 16 residues. The CDR3 sequence: CASSLSRQGIGYEQYF. For the CDR3, the DNA is TGTGCCAGCAGTTTGTCTCGACAGGGGATCGGATACGAGCAGTACTTC.

This clone occurred once. CDR3 region: CASSLSETQYF. DNA for the CDR3: TGTGCCAGCAGCTTGAGCGAGACCCAGTACTTC. The rearrangement uses TRBV11-2 and TRBJ2-5, with D uncertain. The V end was cut by 3 bases, the J end by 5 bases, with 4 bases between. The V gene's germline CDR1 is SGHAT and CDR2 FQNNGV. The CDR3 loop spans 11 amino acids.

The sample holds a few counts of this clone. V gene TRBV10-3 combines with J gene TRBJ1-1; 9 positions match TRBD1. V dropped 0 bases and J dropped 4; count of bases not matched to a gene: 6. The CDR3 runs to 16 residues. Germline CDR1 ENHRY, CDR2 SYGVKD. This CDR3 is CAISESTGGRITEAFF. In DNA form, the CDR3 reads TGTGCCATCAGTGAGTCGACAGGGGGTCGGATCACTGAAGCTTTCTTT.

The rearrangement uses TRBV7-8 and TRBJ2-3; 10 nucleotides agree with TRBD2. Germline V gene lookup returns CDR1 SGHVS and CDR2 FQNEAQ. The CDR3 contains 18 residues. The ends lost 3 bases at V and 7 bases at J; junction bases unmatched: 16. In DNA, the CDR3 is TGTGCCAGCAGCTTGACCGAATTGAGCGGGAGGGCCGGGAATACGCAGTATTTT. It translates to CASSLTELSGRAGNTQYF.

The rearrangement links TRBV7-2 to TRBJ2-7; 10 nucleotides match TRBD2. The J segment lost 12 bases and the V segment lost 6 bases, leaving 14 bases of the junction unmatched. This CDR3 is built from 14 residues. In germline, CDR1 is SGHTA, CDR2 FQGNSA. Here the CDR3 reads CASRIRASGGATYF. The DNA of the CDR3 is TGTGCCAGCAGGATCCGGGCTAGCGGGGGCGCGACGTACTTC.

V usage is TRBV4-2 and J usage is TRBJ1-1, with D possibly matching TRBD1 (6 bases). Germline values: CDR1 LGHNA, CDR2 YNFKEQ. Deletions cut 0 bases from V and 7 bases from J, with 15 bases between. The CDR3 is 15 amino acids. The CDR3 sequence is CASSQEKDSGREAFF. The CDR3 coding sequence is TGTGCCAGCAGCCAAGAAAAGGACAGCGGCCGTGAAGCTTTCTTT.

The chain carries TRBV18 and TRBJ2-7; possibly TRBD1 for D (5 bases). With 1 base removed from V and 2 bases from J, the gap between germline ends came to 15 bases. Germline V gene lookup returns CDR1 KGHSH and CDR2 LQKENI. The CDR3 extends over 16 amino acids. CDR3 DNA: TGTGCCAGCTCACCACGTCGACAGTCCTCAACCTACGAGCAGTACTTC. Residues: CASSPRRQSSTYEQYF.

As DNA, the CDR3 is TGTGCCAGCAGCTCCGCCCCACAGGGGGCCGTTGACACCATATATTTT. It codes for CASSSAPQGAVDTIYF. The V call is TRBV7-2, the J call TRBJ1-3; 9 nucleotides align to TRBD1. Looked up from germline, CDR1 is SGHTA and CDR2 is FQGNSA. This CDR3 contains 16 residues. The V segment lost 4 bases and the J segment 8 bases; nucleotides outside the gene matches: 12.

This clone occurred once. This sequence joins TRBV4-3 and TRBJ1-5; D remains unclear. CDR3 length: 14 amino acids. The V and J ends lost 0 bases and 5 bases respectively, with 8 bases between them. Looked up from germline, CDR1 is LGHNA and CDR2 is YSLEER. The CDR3 DNA sequence: TGCGCCAGCAGCCAAGATAACGGTGATCAGCCCCAGCATTTT. Amino acids: CASSQDNGDQPQHF.